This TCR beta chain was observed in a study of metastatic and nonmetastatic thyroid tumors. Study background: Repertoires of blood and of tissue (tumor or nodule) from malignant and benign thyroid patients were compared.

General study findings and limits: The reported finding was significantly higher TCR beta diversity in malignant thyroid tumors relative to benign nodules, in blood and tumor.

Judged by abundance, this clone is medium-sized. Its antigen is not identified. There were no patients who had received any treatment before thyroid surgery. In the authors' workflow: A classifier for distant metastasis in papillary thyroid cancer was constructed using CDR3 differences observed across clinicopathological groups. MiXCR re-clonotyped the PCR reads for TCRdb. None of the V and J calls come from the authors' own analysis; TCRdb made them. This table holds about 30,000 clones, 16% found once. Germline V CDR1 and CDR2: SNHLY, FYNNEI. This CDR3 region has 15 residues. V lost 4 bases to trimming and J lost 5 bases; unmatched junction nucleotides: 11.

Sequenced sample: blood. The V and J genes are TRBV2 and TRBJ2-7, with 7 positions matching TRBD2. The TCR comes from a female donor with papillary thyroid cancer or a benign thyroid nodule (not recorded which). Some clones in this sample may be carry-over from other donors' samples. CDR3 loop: CASSGGWEGVHEQYF. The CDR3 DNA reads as TGTGCCAGCAGTGGGGGATGGGAGGGAGTACACGAGCAGTACTTC.